This TCR beta chain derives from a study of T cells after yellow fever vaccination. The study, taken as a whole, reports: Booster sampling recovered most clones from primary vaccination (nearly 98% CD4, roughly 90% CD8). Highly abundant clonotypes carried over from the bulk population could end up in FACS-sorted repertoires as contaminants.

CDR3 length: 13 amino acids. Germline CDR1 reads DFQATT; CDR2 reads SNEGSKA (reference sequence). TCRdb ran MiXCR on the 5' RACE reads and lists one entry per CDR3 protein. The table includes about 330,000 distinct CDR3 sequences, approximately 7% detected once. This clonotype occurred a few times. Its specificity is not known. This specimen consisted of PBMCs, obtained 35 to 50 days after the first yellow fever vaccination. The clonotype was recovered from a man younger than 35 who received the YFV17D yellow fever vaccine. The V call is TRBV20-1, the J call TRBJ2-2; D is unresolved. CDR3 nucleotides: TGCACCACTCTGAGGAGCGACACCGGGGAGCTGTTTTTT. Amino acids: CTTLRSDTGELFF.